The 30 T cell receptor beta chains listed next were all sequenced from one sample in a study of T cell responses to AZD1222 COVID-19 vaccine. TCRdb keeps only in-frame clones here, not all; method: immunoSEQ multiplex PCR. The data contain fewer than 150,000 clones, about nine tenths of them seen just once; the ten biggest clones take up 1.4% to 1.5%. The specimen was peripheral blood, collected on day 0 of AZD1222 vaccination. The receptors derive from an adult in good health.

The chain links TRBV30 to TRBJ1-1; possible D gene TRBD1, 5 bases. CDR1 is GTSNPN and CDR2 is SVGIG in the germline V gene (reference sequence). This CDR3 has 12 amino acids. The CDR3 DNA sequence: TGTGGGGGCTCCGTTCCTCTACACGGAGCTTTCTTT. This sequence encodes CGGSVPLHGAFF.

V and J are TRBV5-5 and TRBJ1-5; possibly TRBD1 for D (5 bases). This CDR3 is built from 16 residues. CDR1 is SGHKS and CDR2 is YYEKEE in the germline V gene (reference sequence). V was shortened by 2 bases and J by 4 bases, with 16 bases between the two germline ends. CDR3: CASSLIAFGGNQPQHF. DNA for the CDR3: TGTGCCAGCAGCTTAATCGCTTTTGGGGGAAATCAGCCCCAGCATTTT. Looking up the rest from reference TRBV5-5 and TRBJ1-5 gives the full variable domain: DAGVTQSPTHLIKTRGQQVTLRCSPISGHKSVSWYQQVLGQGPQFIFQYYEKEERGRGNFPDRFSARQFPNYSSELNVNALLLGDSALYLCASSLIAFGGNQPQHFGDGTRLSIL.

The count of this clone is one. The chain employs TRBV6-6 and TRBJ2-7, with D tentatively TRBD1 (5 bases). This CDR3 comprises 16 residues. Germline CDR1 is MNHNY and CDR2 is SVGAGI (reference sequence). The germline V and J ends were trimmed by 6 bases and 3 bases, with 21 bases remaining between them. The CDR3 sequence: CASSRLLTGQGYEQYF. The CDR3 DNA sequence: TGTGCCAGCAGCCGCCTTCTTACCGGGCAGGGCTACGAGCAGTACTTC.

V usage is TRBV7-3 and J usage is TRBJ1-1; D is unresolved. The CDR3 spans 13 residues. CDR1 is SGHTA and CDR2 is FQGTGA in the germline V gene. Trimming cost V 6 bases and J 1 base, with 9 bases left between them. The CDR3 region has the DNA TGTGCCAGCAGGCTGGGCTCGAACACTGAAGCTTTCTTT. Its translation: CASRLGSNTEAFF.

The chain joins TRBV11-1 to TRBJ1-1, with 11 bases matching TRBD1. V shed 7 bases, J shed 0 bases, and the junction held 7 bases outside the gene matches. The CDR3 runs 16 residues. The V gene's germline CDR1 is SGHAT and CDR2 FQDESV (reference sequence). The chain's CDR3 is CASTLGQGAVNTEAFF. In nucleotides, the CDR3 is TGTGCCAGCACCCTCGGACAGGGGGCGGTGAACACTGAAGCTTTCTTT.

The CDR3 region is CASSPRSYMNTEAFF. The CDR3 DNA reads as TGCGCCAGCAGCCCGAGGAGTTACATGAACACTGAAGCTTTCTTT. The chain links TRBV5-1 to TRBJ1-1; D is unresolved. With 4 bases removed from V and 0 bases from J, the gap between germline ends came to 13 bases. The CDR3 contains 15 residues. Germline CDR1 reads SGHRS; CDR2 reads YFSETQ.

This clone was observed a single time. The rearrangement links TRBV7-2 to TRBJ1-6; weak D call: TRBD1 (5 bases). V was shortened by 6 bases and J by 8 bases, with 17 bases between the two germline ends. The CDR3 runs 15 residues. CDR1 and CDR2 (germline): SGHTA, FQGNSA. CDR3 loop: CASRVRGGSHSPLHF. CDR3 nucleotide sequence: TGTGCCAGCAGGGTTAGGGGTGGGAGCCATTCACCCCTCCACTTT.

In this sample, this clone turned up a few times. The CDR3 loop is CASSEATVIPQGVQETQYF. The CDR3 region has the DNA TGTGCCAGCAGTGAAGCAACGGTCATACCACAGGGAGTCCAAGAGACCCAGTACTTC. The chain joins TRBV6-1 to TRBJ2-5; D is perhaps TRBD1 (6 bases). Trimming pared 0 bases from V and 1 base from J, leaving 21 bases between. Per the germline V gene, CDR1 is MNHNS and CDR2 is SASEGT. The CDR3 runs 19 residues.

The chain joins TRBV4-3 to TRBJ1-4; TRBD1 is a possible D gene (6 bases). This CDR3 region has 16 residues. Between the trimmed V and J ends, which lost 0 bases and 12 bases, there was a span of 20 bases. Germline V lookup: CDR1 LGHNA, CDR2 YSLEER. CDR3: CASSQDGVTGPRELFF. DNA for the CDR3: TGCGCCAGCAGCCAAGACGGCGTGACAGGCCCAAGGGAACTGTTTTTT.

The chain carries TRBV10-3 and TRBJ1-5; no clear D. This CDR3 has 12 amino acids. The germline V gene has CDR1 ENHRY and CDR2 SYGVKD. V lost 7 bases, J lost 5 bases, and 9 bases lay in between. The CDR3 loop is CAITDGDQPQHF. In nucleotides, the CDR3 is TGTGCCATCACGGACGGAGATCAGCCCCAGCATTTT.

V usage is TRBV9 and J usage is TRBJ1-5; the D is unclear. The CDR3 extends over 13 amino acids. Per the germline V gene, CDR1 is SGDLS and CDR2 is YYNGEE. Trimming stripped 2 bases from V and 5 bases from J, with 8 bases between. The CDR3 nucleotides are TGTGCCAGCAGCGTCCGGTGGGATCAGCCCCAGCATTTT. Its protein product is CASSVRWDQPQHF.

This chain joins TRBV4-1 and TRBJ2-7; 8 nucleotides agree with TRBD2. Germline loops: CDR1 MGHRA, CDR2 YSYEKL. The V gene end was trimmed by 2 bases and the J gene end by 0 bases; junction bases not matched to a gene: 6. This CDR3 spans 16 amino acids. CDR3 residues: CASSQPTSGISYEQYF. CDR3 DNA sequence: TGCGCCAGCAGCCAACCAACTAGCGGAATCTCCTACGAGCAGTACTTC.

J is TRBJ2-1 and V is TRBV7-2, with D hard to call. Between the trimmed V and J ends, which lost 1 base and 2 bases, there was a span of 12 bases. Germline CDR1 SGHTA, CDR2 FQGNSA. The CDR3 consists of 16 residues. CDR3 loop: CASSLVLARPYNEQFF. CDR3 in DNA: TGTGCCAGCAGCTTAGTGTTAGCCCGACCCTACAATGAGCAGTTCTTC.

The count of this clone is one. The V gene is TRBV27, the J gene TRBJ1-6; 7 nucleotides agree with TRBD1. Germline V lookup: CDR1 MNHEY, CDR2 SMNVEV (reference sequence). Trimming at V came to 6 bases and at J to 7 bases, leaving 3 bases not matched to a gene. The CDR3 is 13 residues long. As DNA, the CDR3 is TGTGCCAGCAGATTGACAGGGAATTCACCCCTCCACTTT. It yields the protein CASRLTGNSPLHF.

The chain links TRBV2 to TRBJ2-7; 9 nucleotides agree with TRBD1. Per the germline V gene, CDR1 is SNHLY and CDR2 is FYNNEI. The V and J ends lost 8 bases and 2 bases, in that order; junction bases with no gene match: 1. The CDR3 has 12 residues. The CDR3 here is CASRQGAYEQYF. As DNA, the CDR3 is TGTGCCAGCCGACAGGGGGCCTACGAGCAGTACTTC. Filled out from reference TRBV2 and TRBJ2-7, the complete variable domain reads EPEVTQTPSHQVTQMGQEVILRCVPISNHLYFYWYRQILGQKVEFLVSFYNNEISEKSEIFDDQFSVERPDGSNFTLKIRSTKLEDSAMYFCASRQGAYEQYFGPGTRLTVT.

V usage is TRBV9 and J usage is TRBJ2-3; D gene ambiguous. Trimming took 3 bases from V and 5 from J, leaving 7 bases between them. The CDR3 runs 12 residues. Germline lookup yields CDR1 SGDLS and CDR2 YYNGEE. The CDR3 nucleotides are TGTGCCAGCAGCGCGATGGGAGATACGCAGTATTTT. It encodes CASSAMGDTQYF.

V and J are TRBV6-5 and TRBJ1-4, with a weak D call TRBD1 (5 bases). The CDR3 extends over 15 amino acids. Trimming shortened V by 7 bases and J by 8 bases, and 20 bases separated the two germline ends. Germline lookup yields CDR1 MNHEY and CDR2 SVGAGI. The CDR3 bases are TGTGCCAGCAAGGAGTATTGGGGCTCAGGAGAAAAACTGTTTTTT. Protein sequence: CASKEYWGSGEKLFF.

This chain uses TRBV7-2 with TRBJ2-2; a possible D gene is TRBD1 (6 bases). Trimming left V 5 bases short and J 5 bases short, with 15 bases between. The CDR3 length is 15 residues. Germline V gives CDR1 SGHTA, CDR2 FQGNSA. In DNA form, the CDR3 reads TGTGCCAGCAGCGTTACAGGGAAAGTTACCGGGGAGCTGTTTTTT. It is translated as CASSVTGKVTGELFF.

A single count supports this clone. The chain is built from TRBV14 and TRBJ2-7; 10 bases agree with TRBD2. Germline CDR1 SGHDN, CDR2 FVKESK. V lost 0 bases, J lost 9 bases, and 5 bases stayed unmatched. CDR3 size: 14 residues. The CDR3 region is CASSQDPSGGWQYF. In nucleotides, the CDR3 is TGTGCCAGCAGCCAAGACCCTAGCGGGGGTTGGCAGTACTTC.

This chain joins TRBV6-4 and TRBJ1-2; 10 bases fit TRBD1. This CDR3 has 15 amino acids. Looked up from germline, CDR1 is MRHNA and CDR2 is SNTAGT. The J segment lost 7 bases and the V segment lost 0 bases, leaving 5 bases of the junction unmatched. The CDR3 is CASSDSATGGFGYTF. DNA of the CDR3: TGTGCCAGCAGTGACTCCGCGACAGGGGGCTTTGGCTACACCTTC.

This chain uses TRBV15 with TRBJ2-7, with a tentative D call TRBD1 (5 bases). Trimming pared 3 bases from V and 6 bases from J, leaving 9 bases between. The CDR3 has 12 residues. CDR1 and CDR2 from the germline V gene are LNHNV and YYDKDF (reference sequence). CDR3 protein: CATSRDISEQYF. The CDR3 bases are TGTGCCACCAGCAGGGACATCTCCGAGCAGTACTTC.

The chain combines TRBV3-1 (or the pseudogene TRBV3-2) with TRBJ1-6; D call uncertain. V shed 4 bases and J shed 5 bases, with 15 bases lying between them. The CDR3 consists of 16 residues. Per the germline V gene, CDR1 is LGHDT and CDR2 is YNNKEL (reference sequence). The CDR3 sequence: CASSLPPVGDNSPLHF. The CDR3 DNA follows: TGTGCCAGCAGCCTCCCGCCCGTGGGCGATAATTCACCCCTCCACTTT.

The CDR3 nucleotides are TGTGCCAGCGACCCGAGGACCGGTTCACCCCTCCACTTT. Translated: CASDPRTGSPLHF. The V gene is TRBV28, the J gene TRBJ1-6, with D unresolved. Germline CDR1 is MDHEN and CDR2 is SYDVKM. The CDR3 covers 13 residues. V was clipped by 8 bases and J by 9 bases, with 14 bases between them.

The V call is TRBV2, the J call TRBJ1-1; 8 nucleotides match TRBD1. CDR1 SNHLY and CDR2 FYNNEI come from the germline V gene. This CDR3 spans 13 amino acids. After removal of 7 bases from V and 1 base from J, the junction contained 2 bases not matched to a gene. This chain's CDR3 is CASMTGANTEAFF. The CDR3 DNA is TGTGCCAGCATGACAGGGGCGAACACTGAAGCTTTCTTT.

The J gene is TRBJ2-3, the V gene TRBV7-2; 14 nucleotides match TRBD2. This CDR3 spans 18 amino acids. The ends lost 3 bases at V and 0 bases at J; junction bases unmatched: 5. Germline V CDR1 and CDR2: SGHTA, FQGNSA. The CDR3 region is CASSFRLAGGSSTDTQYF. The CDR3 DNA sequence: TGTGCCAGCAGCTTCCGACTAGCGGGGGGGTCTAGCACAGATACGCAGTATTTT.

The chain carries TRBV30 and TRBJ1-5, with 7 bases lining up with TRBD1. Trimming cost V 0 bases and J 2 bases; bases outside gene matches: 4. The CDR3 covers 15 residues. From germline, CDR1 is GTSNPN and CDR2 SVGIG (reference sequence). The CDR3 region has the DNA TGTGCCTGGAGTGTAGGGCAGGGGGGCAATCAGCCCCAGCATTTT. Its protein product is CAWSVGQGGNQPQHF.

V gene TRBV28 combines with J gene TRBJ1-5; D gene uncertain. CDR3 length: 13 residues. Trimming stripped 2 bases from V and 4 bases from J, with 6 bases between. CDR1 and CDR2 from the germline V gene are MDHEN and SYDVKM. Here the CDR3 DNA reads TGTGCCAGCAGTTTAATTGAAAATCAGCCCCAGCATTTT. Translated, it gives CASSLIENQPQHF.

This clone has just a few counts. The chain employs TRBV7-9 and TRBJ2-2; possibly TRBD1 for D (5 bases). V was clipped by 1 base and J by 1 base, with 13 bases between them. The germline V gene encodes CDR1 SEHNR and CDR2 FQNEAQ (reference sequence). This CDR3 contains 17 residues. CDR3 coding DNA: TGTGCCAGCAGCTTAGGGTCGGGCAGGGAGAACACCGGGGAGCTGTTTTTT. Encoded protein: CASSLGSGRENTGELFF.

CDR3 amino acids: CSVGQERGYTF. CDR3 bases: TGCAGCGTTGGGCAGGAGCGTGGCTACACCTTC. The chain combines TRBV29-1 with TRBJ1-2; D uncertain. CDR3 size: 11 residues. With 4 bases removed from V and 7 bases from J, the gap between germline ends came to 10 bases. The germline V gene has CDR1 SQVTM and CDR2 ANQGSEA. The full variable domain, rest sourced from reference TRBV29-1 and TRBJ1-2, is SAVISQKPSRDICQRGTSLTIQCQVDSQVTMMFWYRQQPGQSLTLIATANQGSEATYESGFVIDKFPISRPNLTFSTLTVSNMSPEDSSIYLCSVGQERGYTFGSGTRLTVV.

The genes are TRBV19 and TRBJ1-5, with D uncertain. This CDR3 comprises 15 residues. The germline gives CDR1 LNHDA, CDR2 SQIVND (reference sequence). V lost 0 bases, J lost 6 bases, and 12 bases lay in between. The CDR3 coding sequence is TGTGCCAGTAGTATAGATGGCGGCAGGACTCAGCCCCAGCATTTT. Residues: CASSIDGGRTQPQHF.